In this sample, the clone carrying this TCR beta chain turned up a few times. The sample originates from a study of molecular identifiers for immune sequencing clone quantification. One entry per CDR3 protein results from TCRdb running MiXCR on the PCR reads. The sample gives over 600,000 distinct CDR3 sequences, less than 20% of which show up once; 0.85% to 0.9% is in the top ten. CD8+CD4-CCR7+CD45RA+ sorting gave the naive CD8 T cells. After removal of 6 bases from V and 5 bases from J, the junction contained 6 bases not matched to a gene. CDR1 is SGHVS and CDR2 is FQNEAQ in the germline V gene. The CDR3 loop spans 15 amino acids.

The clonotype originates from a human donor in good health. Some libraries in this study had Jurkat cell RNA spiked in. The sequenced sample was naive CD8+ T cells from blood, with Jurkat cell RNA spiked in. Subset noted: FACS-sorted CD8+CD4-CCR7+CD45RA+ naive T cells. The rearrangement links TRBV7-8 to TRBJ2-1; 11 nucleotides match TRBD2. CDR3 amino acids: CASRATSGANNEQFF. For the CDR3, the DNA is TGTGCCAGCAGAGCGACTAGCGGGGCTAACAATGAGCAGTTCTTC.